These 10 T cell receptor beta chains originate from one sample sequenced in a study of blood T cell repertoires in COVID-19. Sequenced by immunoSEQ multiplex PCR; TCRdb stores in-frame clones only, minus some. The table lists approximately 230,000 clones, 80% to 90% of them singletons. The sequenced sample consisted of peripheral blood. These receptors were obtained from a man older than 75 with acute or convalescent COVID-19.

The rearrangement uses TRBV5-1 and TRBJ1-1; 7 bases line up with TRBD1. The V and J ends lost 4 bases and 6 bases, in that order; junction bases with no gene match: 12. Germline V gene lookup returns CDR1 SGHRS and CDR2 YFSETQ. This CDR3 has 15 residues. As DNA, the CDR3 is TGCGCCAGCAGCGTCGTACAGGGGAGTAAATCTGAAGCTTTCTTT. As protein: CASSVVQGSKSEAFF.

V gene TRBV7-2 combines with J gene TRBJ1-2; the match to TRBD1 covers 8 bases. After removal of 3 bases from V and 6 bases from J, the junction contained 6 bases not matched to a gene. The germline V gene has CDR1 SGHTA and CDR2 FQGNSA. There are 14 residues in the CDR3. CDR3 residues: CASSLGQANNGYTF. CDR3 sequence (DNA): TGTGCCAGCAGCTTGGGACAGGCGAACAATGGCTACACCTTC.

The chain joins TRBV12-3 or TRBV12-4 to TRBJ1-1; D unresolved. This CDR3 region has 11 residues. V was cut by 5 bases and J by 10 bases, with 11 bases left in between. CDR3 bases: TGTGCCAGCAGTCCCGGGAGTGGAGCTTTCTTT. This codes for CASSPGSGAFF.

The chain is built from TRBV7-3 and TRBJ2-2, with 7 bases matching TRBD1. Germline V gives CDR1 SGHTA, CDR2 FQGTGA. After removal of 8 bases from V and 5 bases from J, the junction contained 23 bases not matched to a gene. The CDR3 loop spans 19 amino acids. The CDR3 region is CASGPIFLTSYRGTGELFF. DNA of the CDR3: TGTGCCAGCGGGCCAATCTTCTTAACCTCCTACAGGGGAACCGGGGAGCTGTTTTTT.

The chain carries TRBV5-4 and TRBJ1-2, with D perhaps TRBD1 (6 bases). The CDR3 loop spans 15 amino acids. In germline, CDR1 is SGHNT, CDR2 YYREEE (reference sequence). V gave up 0 bases and J gave up 1 base, with 10 bases separating them. Here the CDR3 DNA reads TGTGCCAGCAGCTTGGCCGTAGGGGGTAACTATGGCTACACCTTC. Its translation: CASSLAVGGNYGYTF.

This chain connects TRBV28 to TRBJ1-6, with 9 bases that match TRBD1. V shed 5 bases and J 10 bases; nucleotides not matched to a gene: 9. The CDR3 length is 15 residues. Germline V gene lookup returns CDR1 MDHEN and CDR2 SYDVKM. CDR3 protein: CASSPPGQGSSPLHF. As DNA, the CDR3 is TGTGCCAGCAGTCCCCCGGGACAGGGTAGCTCACCCCTCCACTTT. The entire variable domain, with the rest obtained from reference TRBV28 and TRBJ1-6, is as follows: DVKVTQSSRYLVKRTGEKVFLECVQDMDHENMFWYRQDPGLGLRLIYFSYDVKMKEKGDIPEGYSVSREKKERFSLILESASTNQTSMYLCASSPPGQGSSPLHFGNGTRLTVT.

The chain has TRBV6-5 and TRBJ1-2, with TRBD1 matching 9 bases. After removal of 6 bases from V and 8 bases from J, the junction contained 13 bases not matched to a gene. The CDR3 covers 15 residues. Germline V lookup: CDR1 MNHEY, CDR2 SVGAGI. The CDR3 region has the DNA TGTGCCAGCAGCCTAACTCTACAGGGGGCGCAGGGCTACACCTTC. The encoded protein is CASSLTLQGAQGYTF.

The chain carries TRBV18 and TRBJ2-2, with D possibly matching TRBD1 (5 bases). This CDR3 is 15 amino acids long. The germline V gene encodes CDR1 KGHSH and CDR2 LQKENI. V dropped 0 bases and J dropped 3 bases, with 8 bases sitting between them. CDR3: CASSPPARDTGELFF. The CDR3 DNA reads as TGTGCCAGCTCACCACCTGCCAGGGACACCGGGGAGCTGTTTTTT. The whole variable domain, remainder taken from reference TRBV18 and TRBJ2-2, is NAGVMQNPRHLVRRRGQEARLRCSPMKGHSHVYWYRQLPEEGLKFMVYLQKENIIDESGMPKERFSAEFPKEGPSILRIQQVVRGDSAAYFCASSPPARDTGELFFGEGSRLTVL.

V and J are TRBV27 and TRBJ1-6, with TRBD1 matching over 7 bases. The CDR3 spans 14 residues. V lost 5 bases, J lost 6 bases, and 4 bases stayed unmatched. Germline V gene lookup returns CDR1 MNHEY and CDR2 SMNVEV (reference sequence). The CDR3 DNA reads TGTGCCAGCAGTCCGGGACAGTTTAATTCACCCCTCCACTTT. This codes for CASSPGQFNSPLHF.

The chain joins TRBV5-1 to TRBJ2-2, with 14 nucleotides matching TRBD2. V lost 2 bases to trimming and J lost 1 base; unmatched junction nucleotides: 4. The CDR3 spans 18 residues. The germline CDR1 and CDR2 sequences are SGHRS and YFSETQ. The DNA of the CDR3 is TGCGCCAGCAGCTTCACCGGGACTAGCGGGAGGAACACCGGGGAGCTGTTTTTT. Its translation is CASSFTGTSGRNTGELFF.